Below, one T cell receptor beta chain is given with its context. Trimming took 5 bases from V and 4 from J; bases not matched to a gene: 1. Germline values: CDR1 MDHEN, CDR2 SYDVKM. The CDR3 totals 12 residues. The data were taken from a study of blood T cell repertoires in COVID-19. Sequenced by immunoSEQ multiplex PCR; TCRdb stores in-frame clones only, minus some. The table records some 35,000 clones, approximately 89% of them present only once. Sequencing used peripheral blood. The chain uses TRBV28 and TRBJ1-2; 7 nucleotides align to TRBD1. The sequence was obtained from a man in his sixties with active COVID-19. The CDR3 sequence: CASSGTAYGYTF. The CDR3 nucleotides are TGTGCCAGCAGTGGGACAGCCTATGGCTACACCTTC.